This T cell receptor beta chain was captured in a study of cytomegalovirus exposure and HLA in healthy donors. PCR primers comprised 60 Vbeta and 13 Jbeta primers. The assay was immunoSEQ multiplex PCR, and TCRdb's table has in-frame clones only and misses some. The table has about 200,000 clones, about 82% seen once. General study findings and limits: Within a later analysis, the majority of CMV-associated TCR beta chains appeared HLA-restricted.

Remarks on this clone: What it binds is unknown.

The TCR comes from a man in his thirties or forties in good health and CMV-seronegative. Sequenced material: PBMCs.

CDR3 loop: CASSLFKVQGSYEQYF. CDR3 DNA sequence: TGTGCCAGCAGTTTATTCAAAGTTCAGGGTTCCTACGAGCAGTACTTC. This chain uses TRBV28 with TRBJ2-5; perhaps TRBD1 as D (5 bases). The J call may be in error: the DNA end matches TRBJ2-7 better. The length of the CDR3 is 16 residues. Germline V gene lookup returns CDR1 MDHEN and CDR2 SYDVKM.